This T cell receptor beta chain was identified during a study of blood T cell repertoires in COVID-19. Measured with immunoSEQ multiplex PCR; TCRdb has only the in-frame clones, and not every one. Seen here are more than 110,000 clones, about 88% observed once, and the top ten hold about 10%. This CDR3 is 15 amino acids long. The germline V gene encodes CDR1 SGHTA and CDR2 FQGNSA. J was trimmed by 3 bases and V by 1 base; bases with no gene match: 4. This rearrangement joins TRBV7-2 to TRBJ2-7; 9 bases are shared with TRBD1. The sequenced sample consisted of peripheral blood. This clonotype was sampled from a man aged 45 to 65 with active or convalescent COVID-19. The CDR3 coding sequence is TGTGCCAGCAGCTTAGGGGGGACAGGGCTCTACGAGCAGTACTTC. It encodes CASSLGGTGLYEQYF.